Below, 23 T cell receptor beta chains from the same sample are listed, as sequenced in a study of blood T cell repertoires in COVID-19. Sequenced by immunoSEQ multiplex PCR; TCRdb stores in-frame clones only, minus some. The data contain just over 300,000 clones, 85% to 90% of them singletons. Source material: PBMCs or T cells enriched from blood (not recorded which). These receptors came from a man aged 30-40 years who had recovered from COVID-19.

The rearrangement links TRBV4-1 to TRBJ1-2; the D gene is possibly TRBD1 (5 bases). The ends were cut back, 1 base at V and 2 bases at J, with 11 bases in the middle. The CDR3 has 15 amino acids. Germline lookup yields CDR1 MGHRA and CDR2 YSYEKL. The CDR3 region is CASSQGASGNYGYTF. As DNA, the CDR3 is TGCGCCAGCAGCCAAGGAGCGTCAGGGAACTATGGCTACACCTTC.

This chain links TRBV12-3 or TRBV12-4 with TRBJ2-7; D is unclear. Trimming took 1 base from V and 3 from J, leaving 7 bases between them. This CDR3 contains 13 residues. The CDR3 DNA reads TGTGCCAGCAGTTTAGACAGCTACTACGAGCAGTACTTC. This sequence encodes CASSLDSYYEQYF.

The rearrangement uses TRBV4-2 and TRBJ2-5; 8 nucleotides match TRBD2. The CDR3 loop spans 17 amino acids. The V gene end was trimmed by 1 base and the J gene end by 5 bases; junction bases not matched to a gene: 12. The germline V gene encodes CDR1 LGHNA and CDR2 YNFKEQ. DNA for the CDR3: TGTGCCAGCAGCCAAGGTTGGACAGCGGGGGTCGGGGAGACCCAGTACTTC. Protein sequence: CASSQGWTAGVGETQYF.

This chain uses TRBV5-1 with TRBJ2-7; TRBD2 aligns across 8 bases. The CDR3 length is 15 residues. The V segment lost 4 bases and the J segment 3 bases; nucleotides outside the gene matches: 9. Germline V gene lookup returns CDR1 SGHRS and CDR2 YFSETQ. The DNA of the CDR3 is TGCGCCAGCAGCGAGCCGCGGGGGGTTGACTACGAGCAGTACTTC. Translation: CASSEPRGVDYEQYF.

The V gene is TRBV5-4, the J gene TRBJ2-1, with D unclear. CDR1 is SGHNT, CDR2 YYREEE, per germline (reference sequence). CDR3 length equals 14 residues. V lost 1 base and J 8 bases, leaving 13 bases between the germline ends. The DNA for the CDR3 is TGTGCCAGCAGCTTGCACGGAGCCCGTGATGAGCAGTTCTTC. Protein product: CASSLHGARDEQFF.

The chain is built from TRBV5-4 and TRBJ2-3; possible D gene TRBD1, 6 bases. The CDR3 covers 18 residues. Germline CDR1 SGHNT, CDR2 YYREEE (reference sequence). Trimming removed 1 base at V and 5 bases at J, with 23 bases between. The chain's CDR3 is CASSLPSRAQGLGDTQYF. The CDR3 bases are TGTGCCAGCAGCTTGCCCTCGCGGGCCCAGGGGTTGGGAGATACGCAGTATTTT.

The genes are TRBV5-6 and TRBJ1-1; weak D call: TRBD1 (6 bases). CDR3 length: 16 residues. V was shortened by 2 bases and J by 1 base, with 15 bases between the two germline ends. Germline loops: CDR1 SGHDT, CDR2 YYEEEE. CDR3 sequence: CASSLRTIQGNTEAFF. Here the CDR3 DNA reads TGTGCCAGCAGCTTACGAACTATACAGGGGAACACTGAAGCTTTCTTT.

V is TRBV11-2 and J is TRBJ1-6; D is unresolved. Germline assignment: CDR1 SGHAT and CDR2 FQNNGV. V gave up 1 base and J gave up 0 bases, with 7 bases separating them. CDR3 length: 16 residues. CDR3 loop: CASSLVFSSYNSPLHF. The DNA of the CDR3 is TGTGCCAGCAGCTTAGTCTTCAGCTCCTATAATTCACCCCTCCACTTT.

The chain is built from TRBV3-1 (or the pseudogene TRBV3-2) and TRBJ1-2; 8 bases line up with TRBD1. The CDR3 covers 13 residues. Germline CDR1 LGHDT, CDR2 YNNKEL (reference sequence). After removal of 6 bases from V and 4 bases from J, the junction contained 4 bases not matched to a gene. Here the CDR3 reads CASSRQGTYGYTF. CDR3 nucleotides: TGTGCCAGCAGTCGACAGGGGACCTATGGCTACACCTTC.

The chain's CDR3 is CAWSNRGGWGQPQHF. In DNA, the CDR3 is TGTGCCTGGAGTAATCGAGGGGGCTGGGGCCAGCCCCAGCATTTT. The chain links TRBV30 to TRBJ1-5; TRBD1 matches at 7 bases. This CDR3 is built from 15 residues. V lost 2 bases, J lost 7 bases, and 11 bases stayed unmatched. In germline, CDR1 is GTSNPN, CDR2 SVGIG (reference sequence).

This chain joins TRBV18 and TRBJ2-5, with 10 bases identical to TRBD2. Germline values: CDR1 KGHSH, CDR2 LQKENI. The CDR3 spans 16 residues. The V segment lost 2 bases and the J segment 4 bases; nucleotides outside the gene matches: 7. The CDR3 coding sequence is TGTGCCAGCTCACCATCGAGGAGCGGGGGGGGAGAGACCCAGTACTTC. Translated: CASSPSRSGGGETQYF.

This rearrangement joins TRBV2 to TRBJ1-2, with no clear D. V was trimmed by 4 bases and J by 5 bases, leaving 11 bases between them. Germline CDR1 reads SNHLY; CDR2 reads FYNNEI. The CDR3 has 13 amino acids. DNA for the CDR3: TGTGCCAGCAGTGCCGCCCCGGGTTATGGCTACACCTTC. This codes for CASSAAPGYGYTF.

The chain carries TRBV15 and TRBJ2-7; D remains unclear. Germline lookup yields CDR1 LNHNV and CDR2 YYDKDF (reference sequence). This CDR3 contains 14 residues. V was shortened by 1 base and J by 7 bases, with 14 bases between the two germline ends. This CDR3 is CATSRGSKTGEQYF. In DNA form, the CDR3 reads TGTGCCACCAGCAGAGGCTCGAAGACCGGGGAGCAGTACTTC.

The chain carries TRBV10-2 and TRBJ2-3; 9 bases fit TRBD1. Germline assignment: CDR1 WSHSY and CDR2 SAAADI. The V and J ends lost 4 bases and 3 bases, in that order; junction bases with no gene match: 5. This CDR3 comprises 15 residues. The CDR3 region is CASSGRTGETDTQYF. The CDR3 coding sequence is TGCGCCAGCAGTGGGCGGACAGGGGAGACAGATACGCAGTATTTT.

The chain carries TRBV15 and TRBJ2-7; 7 bases agree with TRBD1. The V segment lost 0 bases and the J segment 6 bases; nucleotides outside the gene matches: 8. This CDR3 has 15 amino acids. Germline loops: CDR1 LNHNV, CDR2 YYDKDF (reference sequence). CDR3 nucleotides: TGTGCCACCAGCAGAGAAGTGGCAGGGGGTGGCGAGCAGTACTTC. Translated: CATSREVAGGGEQYF.

The CDR3 spells CASNQGRARTGELFF. As DNA, the CDR3 is TGTGCCAGCAACCAGGGCAGGGCTAGAACCGGGGAGCTGTTTTTT. This sequence joins TRBV2 and TRBJ2-2, with D possibly TRBD1 on 5 matching bases. V lost 7 bases and J 5 bases, leaving 17 bases between the germline ends. The CDR3 extends over 15 amino acids. The V gene's germline CDR1 is SNHLY and CDR2 FYNNEI.

The chain is built from TRBV6-4 and TRBJ2-3; 14 positions agree with TRBD2. V shed 0 bases and J 4 bases; nucleotides not matched to a gene: 0. This CDR3 is built from 16 residues. Germline V gives CDR1 MRHNA, CDR2 SNTAGT. CDR3 DNA: TGTGCCAGCAGTGACTCGGGACTAGCGGGAGCAGATACGCAGTATTTT. Residues: CASSDSGLAGADTQYF.

DNA for the CDR3: TGTGCCACGCGGGAGAGCGGCACAGATACGCAGTATTTT. Translation: CATRESGTDTQYF. The chain employs TRBV24-1 and TRBJ2-3; TRBD2 aligns across 7 bases. This CDR3 has 13 residues. Germline-derived CDR1 and CDR2 are KGHDR and SFDVKD. V dropped 10 bases and J dropped 1; count of bases not matched to a gene: 4.

A note on this clone: Within the sample, other DNA sequences also encode this same CDR3. The rearrangement uses TRBV7-9 and TRBJ1-2, with TRBD1 matching 8 bases. The CDR3 consists of 12 residues. Germline CDR1 SEHNR, CDR2 FQNEAQ (reference sequence). V was pared by 4 bases and J by 8 bases, with 3 bases of the junction left unmatched. For the CDR3, the DNA is TGTGCCAGCAGCTCAGGACAGGGAGGCTACACCTTC. As protein: CASSSGQGGYTF.

This chain links TRBV11-2 with TRBJ1-6, with unresolved D. V lost 1 base to trimming and J lost 7 bases, with 8 bases between them. CDR1 is SGHAT and CDR2 is FQNNGV in the germline V gene. The CDR3 runs to 14 residues. The CDR3 DNA reads as TGTGCCAGCAGCTTAGCCTCGGTGAATTCACCCCTCCACTTT. Translation gives CASSLASVNSPLHF.

The CDR3 is CASSLLRVPGLQYEQYF. CDR3 coding DNA: TGCGCCAGCAGCTTACTCCGTGTACCGGGACTCCAATACGAGCAGTACTTC. The chain uses TRBV4-1 and TRBJ2-7; TRBD2 might be the D (6 bases). The CDR3 loop spans 17 amino acids. V was trimmed by 5 bases and J by 4 bases, leaving 24 bases between them. The germline V gene encodes CDR1 MGHRA and CDR2 YSYEKL.

The chain couples TRBV30 to TRBJ2-7, with D tentatively TRBD2 (6 bases). The CDR3 totals 14 residues. V lost 5 bases and J lost 1, with 15 bases in between. Germline V gene sequence: CDR1 GTSNPN, CDR2 SVGIG (reference sequence). CDR3 protein: CAWARGGVSYEQYF. The CDR3 nucleotides read TGTGCCTGGGCCCGGGGAGGAGTATCCTACGAGCAGTACTTC.

This chain joins TRBV24-1 and TRBJ2-7; TRBD1 aligns across 9 bases. The CDR3 runs to 14 residues. CDR1 is KGHDR, CDR2 SFDVKD, per germline. V dropped 4 bases and J dropped 4; count of bases not matched to a gene: 4. CDR3 in amino acids: CATSDGQGRYEQYF. The DNA of the CDR3 is TGTGCCACCAGTGACGGACAGGGGAGATACGAGCAGTACTTC.